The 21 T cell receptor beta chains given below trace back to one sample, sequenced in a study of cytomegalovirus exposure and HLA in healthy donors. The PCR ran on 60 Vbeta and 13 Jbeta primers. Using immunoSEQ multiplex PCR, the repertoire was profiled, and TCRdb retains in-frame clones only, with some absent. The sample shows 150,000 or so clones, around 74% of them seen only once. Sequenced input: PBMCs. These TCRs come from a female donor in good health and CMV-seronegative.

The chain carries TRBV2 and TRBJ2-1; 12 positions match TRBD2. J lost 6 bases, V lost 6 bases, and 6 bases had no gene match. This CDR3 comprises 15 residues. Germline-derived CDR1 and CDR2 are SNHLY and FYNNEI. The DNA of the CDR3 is TGTGCCAGCAGACCCGGGACTAGCGGGTCCAATGAGCAGTTCTTC. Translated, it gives CASRPGTSGSNEQFF.

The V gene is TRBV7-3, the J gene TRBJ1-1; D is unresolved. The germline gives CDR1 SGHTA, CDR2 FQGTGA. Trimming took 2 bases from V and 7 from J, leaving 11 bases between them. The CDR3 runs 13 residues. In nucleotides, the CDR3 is TGTGCCAGCAGCTTAGGGCAGGTGGGTGAAGCTTTCTTT. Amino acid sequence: CASSLGQVGEAFF.

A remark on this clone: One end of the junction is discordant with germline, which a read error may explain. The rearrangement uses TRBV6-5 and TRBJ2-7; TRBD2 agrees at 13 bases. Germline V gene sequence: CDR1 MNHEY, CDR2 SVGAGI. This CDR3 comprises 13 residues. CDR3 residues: CASRPGLAGPGDF. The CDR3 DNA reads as TGTGCCAGCAGACCGGGACTAGCGGGACCTGGTGACTTC.

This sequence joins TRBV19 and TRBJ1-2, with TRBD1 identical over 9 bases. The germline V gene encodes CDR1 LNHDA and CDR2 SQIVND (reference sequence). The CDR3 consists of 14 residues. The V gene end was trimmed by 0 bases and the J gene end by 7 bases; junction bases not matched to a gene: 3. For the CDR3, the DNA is TGTGCCAGTAGTATAGAGGACAGGGGAGGTGGCTACACCTTC. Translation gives CASSIEDRGGGYTF.

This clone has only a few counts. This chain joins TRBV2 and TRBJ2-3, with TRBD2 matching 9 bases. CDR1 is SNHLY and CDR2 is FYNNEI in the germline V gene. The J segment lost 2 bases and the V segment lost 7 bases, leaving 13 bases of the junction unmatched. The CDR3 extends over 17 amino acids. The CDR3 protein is CASISVTSGDATDTQYF. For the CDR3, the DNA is TGTGCCAGCATCTCGGTGACTAGCGGAGACGCCACAGATACGCAGTATTTT.

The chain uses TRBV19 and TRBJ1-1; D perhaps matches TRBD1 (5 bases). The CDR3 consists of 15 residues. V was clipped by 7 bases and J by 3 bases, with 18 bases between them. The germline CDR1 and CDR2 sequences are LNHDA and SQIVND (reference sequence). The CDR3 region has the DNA TGTGCCAGTAATCTCCGTAGGGCGGGGGACACTGAAGCTTTCTTT. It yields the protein CASNLRRAGDTEAFF. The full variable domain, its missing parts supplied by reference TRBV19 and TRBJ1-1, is DGGITQSPKYLFRKEGQNVTLSCEQNLNHDAMYWYRQDPGQGLRLIYYSQIVNDFQKGDIAEGYSVSREKKESFPLTVTSAQKNPTAFYLCASNLRRAGDTEAFFGQGTRLTVV.

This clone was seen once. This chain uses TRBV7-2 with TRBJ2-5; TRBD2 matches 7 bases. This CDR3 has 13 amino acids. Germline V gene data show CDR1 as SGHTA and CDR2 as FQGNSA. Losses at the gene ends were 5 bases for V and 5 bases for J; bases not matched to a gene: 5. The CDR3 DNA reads TGTGCCAGCAGCCCGACTAGCCGGGAGACCCAGTACTTC. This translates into CASSPTSRETQYF. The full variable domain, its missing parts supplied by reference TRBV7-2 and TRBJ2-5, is GAGVSQSPSNKVTEKGKDVELRCDPISGHTALYWYRQSLGQGLEFLIYFQGNSAPDKSGLPSDRFSAERTGGSVSTLTIQRTQQEDSAVYLCASSPTSRETQYFGPGTRLLVL.

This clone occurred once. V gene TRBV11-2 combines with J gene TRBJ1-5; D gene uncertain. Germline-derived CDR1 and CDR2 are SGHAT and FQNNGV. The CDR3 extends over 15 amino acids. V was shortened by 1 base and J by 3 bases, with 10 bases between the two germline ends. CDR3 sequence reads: CASSLAGSFNQPQHF. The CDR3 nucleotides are TGTGCCAGCAGCTTAGCCGGGTCGTTCAATCAGCCCCAGCATTTT.

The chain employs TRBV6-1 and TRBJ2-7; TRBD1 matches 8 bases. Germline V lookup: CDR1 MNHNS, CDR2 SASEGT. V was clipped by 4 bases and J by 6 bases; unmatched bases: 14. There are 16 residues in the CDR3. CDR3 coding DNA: TGTGCCAGCAGTGCAGCCGCCGGGACAGGCGTTGGCGAGCAGTACTTC. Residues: CASSAAAGTGVGEQYF.

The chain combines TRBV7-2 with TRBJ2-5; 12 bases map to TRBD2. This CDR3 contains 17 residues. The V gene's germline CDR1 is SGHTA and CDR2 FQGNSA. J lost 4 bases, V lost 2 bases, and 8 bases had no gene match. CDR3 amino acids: CASSLWRASGGVETQYF. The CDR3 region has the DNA TGTGCCAGCAGCTTATGGAGAGCTAGCGGGGGGGTAGAGACCCAGTACTTC.

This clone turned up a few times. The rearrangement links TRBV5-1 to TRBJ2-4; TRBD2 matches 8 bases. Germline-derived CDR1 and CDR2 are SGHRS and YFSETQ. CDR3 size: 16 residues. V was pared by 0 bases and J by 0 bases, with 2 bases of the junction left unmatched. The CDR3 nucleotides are TGCGCCAGCAGCTTGGGCGGGGGGCTAGCCAAAAACATTCAGTACTTC. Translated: CASSLGGGLAKNIQYF.

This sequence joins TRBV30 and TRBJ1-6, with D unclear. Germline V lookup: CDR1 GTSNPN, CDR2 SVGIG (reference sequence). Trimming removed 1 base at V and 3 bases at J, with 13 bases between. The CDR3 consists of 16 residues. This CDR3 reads CAWSALGGIYNSPLHF. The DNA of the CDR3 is TGTGCCTGGAGTGCACTCGGAGGGATCTATAATTCACCCCTCCACTTT.

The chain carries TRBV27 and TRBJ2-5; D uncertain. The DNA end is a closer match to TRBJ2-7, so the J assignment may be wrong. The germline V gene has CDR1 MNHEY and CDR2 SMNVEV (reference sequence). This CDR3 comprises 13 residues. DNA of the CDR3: TGTGCCAGCAGTTTACGAACCTCCTACGAGCAGTACTTC. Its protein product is CASSLRTSYEQYF.

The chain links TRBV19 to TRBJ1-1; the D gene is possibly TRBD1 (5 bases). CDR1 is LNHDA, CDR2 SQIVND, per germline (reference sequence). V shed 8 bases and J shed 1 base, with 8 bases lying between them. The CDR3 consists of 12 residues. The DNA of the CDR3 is TGTGCCAGTTATGACAGGAACACTGAAGCTTTCTTT. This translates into CASYDRNTEAFF.

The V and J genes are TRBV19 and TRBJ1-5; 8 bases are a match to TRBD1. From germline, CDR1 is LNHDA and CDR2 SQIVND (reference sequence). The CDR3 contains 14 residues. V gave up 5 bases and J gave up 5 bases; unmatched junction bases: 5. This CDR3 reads CASSPTGDHQPQHF. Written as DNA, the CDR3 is TGTGCCAGTAGTCCGACAGGGGATCATCAGCCCCAGCATTTT.

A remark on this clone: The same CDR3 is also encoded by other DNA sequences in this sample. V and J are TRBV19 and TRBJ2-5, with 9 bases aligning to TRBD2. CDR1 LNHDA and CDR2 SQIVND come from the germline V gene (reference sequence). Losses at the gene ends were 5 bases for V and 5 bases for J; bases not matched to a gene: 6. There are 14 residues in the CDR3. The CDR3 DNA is TGTGCCAGTAGTCTGGGGACTAGCCCGGAGACCCAGTACTTC. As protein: CASSLGTSPETQYF. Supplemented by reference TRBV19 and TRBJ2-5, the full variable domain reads DGGITQSPKYLFRKEGQNVTLSCEQNLNHDAMYWYRQDPGQGLRLIYYSQIVNDFQKGDIAEGYSVSREKKESFPLTVTSAQKNPTAFYLCASSLGTSPETQYFGPGTRLLVL.

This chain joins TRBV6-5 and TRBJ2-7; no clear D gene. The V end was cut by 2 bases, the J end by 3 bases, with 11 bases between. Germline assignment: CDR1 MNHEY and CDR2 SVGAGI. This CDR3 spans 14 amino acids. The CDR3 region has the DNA TGTGCCAGCAGTTACCAGTGGGCCGGCTACGAGCAGTACTTC. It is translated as CASSYQWAGYEQYF.

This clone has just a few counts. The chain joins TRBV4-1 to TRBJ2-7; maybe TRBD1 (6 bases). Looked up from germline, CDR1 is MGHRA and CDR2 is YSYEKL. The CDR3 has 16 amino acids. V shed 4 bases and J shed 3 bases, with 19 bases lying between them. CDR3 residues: CASSRRQVLTLYEQYF. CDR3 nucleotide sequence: TGCGCCAGCAGCCGCCGACAGGTTCTTACCCTCTACGAGCAGTACTTC.

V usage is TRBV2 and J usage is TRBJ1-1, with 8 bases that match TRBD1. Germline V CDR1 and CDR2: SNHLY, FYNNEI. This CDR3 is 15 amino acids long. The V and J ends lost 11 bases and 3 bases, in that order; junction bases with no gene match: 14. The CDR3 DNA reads TGTGCCGGAACAGGGGGATCGGTGGGGGACACTGAAGCTTTCTTT. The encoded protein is CAGTGGSVGDTEAFF.

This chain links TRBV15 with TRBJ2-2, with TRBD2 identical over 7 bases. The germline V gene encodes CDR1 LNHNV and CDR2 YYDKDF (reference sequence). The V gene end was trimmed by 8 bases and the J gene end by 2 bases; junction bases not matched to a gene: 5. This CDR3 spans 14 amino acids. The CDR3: CATGGGYNTGELFF. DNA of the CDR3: TGTGCCACCGGGGGGGGTTATAACACCGGGGAGCTGTTTTTT.

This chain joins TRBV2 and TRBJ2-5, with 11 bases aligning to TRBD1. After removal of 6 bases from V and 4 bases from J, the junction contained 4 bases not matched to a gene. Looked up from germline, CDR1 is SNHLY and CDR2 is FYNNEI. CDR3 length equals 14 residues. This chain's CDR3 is CASSPGTGGETQYF. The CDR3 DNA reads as TGTGCCAGCAGCCCTGGGACAGGGGGAGAGACCCAGTACTTC.